These 3 T cell receptor beta chains share one sample of origin, sequenced in a study of blood T cells in healthy people across ages. Next came a second PCR, run for about 7 to 12 cycles, which used a sample-barcoded 5' primer along with a J-beta primer mix. TCRdb called the 5' RACE reads again in MiXCR, with one record for every CDR3 protein. The sample lists 1.5 million or so distinct CDR3 sequences, approximately 43% occurring once. The sample comprised blood. These receptors all come from a woman between 18 and 29 years old in good health.

This clonotype turned up a few times. The chain recombines TRBV7-2 with TRBJ1-4; D is undetermined. The germline V gene encodes CDR1 SGHTA and CDR2 FQGNSA. V lost 1 base, J lost 7 bases, and 10 bases lay in between. This CDR3 has 14 residues. The chain's CDR3 is CASSLVGWGEKLFF. CDR3 bases: TGTGCCAGCAGCTTAGTTGGTTGGGGTGAAAAACTGTTTTTT.

The chain combines TRBV4-1 with TRBJ1-3, with 8 bases identical to TRBD1. J gave up 4 bases and V 3 bases, and 5 bases lay outside the gene matches. CDR1 and CDR2 from the germline V gene are MGHRA and YSYEKL. The CDR3 sequence is 15 residues long. The CDR3 region has the DNA TGCGCCAGCAGCCAGGTGACAGGGGTCGGAAACACCATATATTTT. Residues: CASSQVTGVGNTIYF.

The J gene is TRBJ2-5, the V gene TRBV27, with TRBD2 matching over 9 bases. V shed 2 bases, J shed 7 bases, and the junction held 8 bases outside the gene matches. Germline loops: CDR1 MNHEY, CDR2 SMNVEV (reference sequence). The length of the CDR3 is 15 residues. CDR3 DNA: TGTGCCAGCAGTTTAGACCCTAGCGGGGAGGGGACCCAGTACTTC. The encoded protein is CASSLDPSGEGTQYF.